This T cell receptor (beta chain) appears in the sequencing data of a study of CD8 T cells in ankylosing spondylitis. TCR beta libraries were made by quantitative 5'-RACE with molecular barcodes. TCRdb passed the 5' RACE reads through MiXCR, listing each CDR3 protein once. The profile shows around 220,000 distinct CDR3 sequences, about a sixth of them singletons. Worth noting for this clonotype: The antigen remains undetermined.

Germline CDR1 GTSNPN, CDR2 SVGIG (reference sequence). The CDR3 contains 12 residues. Trimming stripped 0 bases from V and 6 bases from J, with 6 bases between. Study outcomes and limitations: Some of the motif variants had earlier been found in reactive arthritis patients' fluid and blood. Peripheral blood held disease-linked clones only at relatively low frequency, and these were CD8+. Clones linked to disease were reported to show significant enrichment in matched ankylosing spondylitis synovial fluid. Apparently characteristic of ankylosing spondylitis blood was a TCR beta motif (about 8 highly homologous variants).

The genes are TRBV30 and TRBJ2-1; D ambiguous. The sequenced material came from blood, either unsorted or a sorted T cell fraction (not recorded which). The sequence was collected from a male donor with ankylosing spondylitis. The CDR3 sequence is CAWSVRINEQFF. CDR3 DNA sequence: TGTGCCTGGAGTGTAAGGATCAATGAGCAGTTCTTC.